The 20 T cell receptor beta chains below all came from one sample that was sequenced in a study of persistence of HIV-infected CD4 T cells. Sequencing used immunoSEQ version 4 in survey mode. Generated by immunoSEQ multiplex PCR, the TCRdb table keeps only in-frame clones and is missing some. Altogether some 39,000 clones are present, approximately 78% being singletons, with the ten largest covering 0.9% to 1%. Overlapping HIV-1 Gag 15-mer peptides at around 0.91 ug per peptide per mL were used. CD40L-negative CD69-negative CD45RO-high memory CD4+ T cells were sorted as populations depleted of antigen-responding cells. These receptors have no identified antigens. The sample was cultured CD4+ T cells from PBMCs, taken from a patient who received antiretroviral therapy. All receptors come from an adult with HIV. The donor label of this sample is uncertain.

The chain carries TRBV19 and TRBJ1-6; perhaps TRBD1 as D (5 bases). Germline V gives CDR1 LNHDA, CDR2 SQIVND (reference sequence). CDR3 length: 15 amino acids. Trimming removed 7 bases at V and 5 bases at J, with 15 bases between. CDR3 coding DNA: TGTGCCAGTACCTACCGGGACGGCAATAATTCACCCCTCCACTTT. It translates to CASTYRDGNNSPLHF.

The V call is TRBV18, the J call TRBJ1-3, with no clear D. In germline, CDR1 is KGHSH, CDR2 LQKENI. The V end was cut by 4 bases, the J end by 7 bases, with 8 bases between. The CDR3 has 12 residues. The CDR3 is CASSQPGNTIYF. For the CDR3, the DNA is TGTGCCAGCTCACAGCCCGGGAACACCATATATTTT.

The J gene is TRBJ1-2, the V gene TRBV6-5, with a weak D call TRBD1 (6 bases). The CDR3 runs 12 residues. V lost 5 bases, J lost 8 bases, and 12 bases lay in between. CDR1 and CDR2 (germline): MNHEY, SVGAGI. CDR3 in DNA: TGTGCCAGCAGTCTTGGACAGTTGGGCTACACCTTC. It is translated as CASSLGQLGYTF.

The chain employs TRBV27 and TRBJ2-7; TRBD1 agrees at 7 bases. There are 13 residues in the CDR3. Unmatched junction bases numbered 8, after V lost 5 bases and J lost 7 bases. Germline V lookup: CDR1 MNHEY, CDR2 SMNVEV (reference sequence). In nucleotides, the CDR3 is TGTGCCAGCAGTAAGGGACAGACGCGGGAGCAGTACTTC. This encodes CASSKGQTREQYF.

This clone occurred once. The chain joins TRBV7-3 to TRBJ2-2; the D gene is possibly TRBD1 (6 bases). Germline CDR1 and CDR2: SGHTA and FQGTGA. There are 16 residues in the CDR3. Trimming left V 5 bases short and J 0 bases short, with 13 bases between. CDR3: CASSLDRQANTGELFF. In DNA form, the CDR3 reads TGTGCCAGCAGCCTAGACAGGCAAGCGAACACCGGGGAGCTGTTTTTT.

The gene calls are TRBV19 and TRBJ1-2; D call uncertain. CDR1 and CDR2 from the germline V gene are LNHDA and SQIVND (reference sequence). The CDR3 consists of 15 residues. Between the trimmed V and J ends, which lost 5 bases and 0 bases, there was a span of 13 bases. Here the CDR3 DNA reads TGTGCCAGTAGTTTCCCGGCCCTCTCTAACTATGGCTACACCTTC. Amino acid sequence: CASSFPALSNYGYTF.

This clone was seen only a few times. The chain is built from TRBV2 and TRBJ2-5; perhaps TRBD1 as D (6 bases). The CDR3 covers 12 residues. Trimming shortened V by 8 bases and J by 4 bases, and 11 bases separated the two germline ends. Germline V gene lookup returns CDR1 SNHLY and CDR2 FYNNEI. This chain's CDR3 is CASFGRGETQYF. The CDR3 nucleotides are TGTGCCAGCTTCGGCAGGGGAGAGACCCAGTACTTC.

This rearrangement joins TRBV6-6 to TRBJ1-1, with D tentatively TRBD1 (5 bases). The V end was cut by 4 bases, the J end by 4 bases, with 13 bases between. The germline gives CDR1 MNHNY, CDR2 SVGAGI (reference sequence). CDR3 length equals 14 residues. CDR3 in amino acids: CASSWGDSITEAFF. Here the CDR3 DNA reads TGTGCCAGCAGTTGGGGGGACTCTATCACTGAAGCTTTCTTT.

The chain is built from TRBV6-5 and TRBJ2-1; 8 positions match TRBD2. Losses at the gene ends were 6 bases for V and 8 bases for J; bases not matched to a gene: 12. CDR1 MNHEY and CDR2 SVGAGI come from the germline V gene. The CDR3 loop spans 15 amino acids. DNA for the CDR3: TGTGCCAGCAGACGGGGGGGTCCACGAGGGGATGAGCAGTTCTTC. This gives the protein CASRRGGPRGDEQFF.

This rearrangement joins TRBV7-9 to TRBJ2-7; D gene uncertain. V was clipped by 5 bases and J by 3 bases, with 11 bases between them. The germline gives CDR1 SEHNR, CDR2 FQNEAQ (reference sequence). The CDR3 totals 13 residues. CDR3 DNA sequence: TGTGCCAGCAGCACCCTCCACAGCTACGAGCAGTACGTC. Its protein is CASSTLHSYEQYV.

The chain links TRBV6-1 to TRBJ2-7; D is uncertain. Germline V gene sequence: CDR1 MNHNS, CDR2 SASEGT. This CDR3 comprises 12 residues. Deletions cut 1 base from V and 2 bases from J, with 3 bases between. CDR3 DNA sequence: TGTGCCAGCAGTGAAGGAGCCTACGAGCAGTACGTC. Translation gives CASSEGAYEQYV.

This clone was recorded once. The chain combines TRBV15 with TRBJ2-1; D gene unclear. Germline V gene lookup returns CDR1 LNHNV and CDR2 YYDKDF (reference sequence). Between the trimmed V and J ends, which lost 6 bases and 0 bases, there was a span of 6 bases. The CDR3 is 13 residues long. CDR3 region: CATRTSSYNEQFF. DNA of the CDR3: TGTGCCACCAGGACAAGCTCCTACAATGAGCAGTTCTTC.

This clone has just one count. The gene calls are TRBV10-3 and TRBJ1-4, with D possibly matching TRBD1 (5 bases). Germline V gives CDR1 ENHRY, CDR2 SYGVKD. This CDR3 has 13 amino acids. Between the trimmed V and J ends, which lost 7 bases and 8 bases, there was a span of 14 bases. The CDR3 bases are TGTGCCATCAAATCGGAGGAGGGGGAAAAACTGTTTTTT. Amino acid sequence: CAIKSEEGEKLFF.

CDR3 nucleotides: TGTGCCACCAGTGGGGACTTCAACACCGGGGAGCTGTTTTTT. Protein sequence: CATSGDFNTGELFF. J is TRBJ2-2 and V is TRBV24-1; D may be TRBD2 (6 bases). CDR1 is KGHDR, CDR2 SFDVKD, per germline. The CDR3 length is 14 residues. Trimming left V 5 bases short and J 2 bases short, with 8 bases between.

This clone was seen a handful of times. This sample includes further DNA sequences coding for the same CDR3. The V call is TRBV3-1 (or the pseudogene TRBV3-2), the J call TRBJ1-2, with D unclear. The CDR3 spans 12 residues. Germline V gene lookup returns CDR1 LGHDT and CDR2 YNNKEL (reference sequence). V lost 0 bases, J lost 5 bases, and 4 bases lay in between. The CDR3 loop reads CASSQDRYGYTF. As DNA, the CDR3 is TGTGCCAGCAGCCAAGACAGGTATGGCTACACCTTC.

This clone was found once. This rearrangement joins TRBV7-3 to TRBJ2-3; D gene uncertain. The ends were cut back, 1 base at V and 2 bases at J, with 7 bases in the middle. Germline V gene lookup returns CDR1 SGHTA and CDR2 FQGTGA. This CDR3 is built from 14 residues. Here the CDR3 reads CASSLNGDTDTQYF. The CDR3 nucleotides are TGTGCCAGCAGCTTAAATGGGGACACAGATACGCAGTATTTT.

The chain links TRBV27 to TRBJ2-1; 9 nucleotides agree with TRBD2. The CDR3 runs to 15 residues. V lost 2 bases, J lost 6 bases, and 5 bases stayed unmatched. Germline assignment: CDR1 MNHEY and CDR2 SMNVEV (reference sequence). The chain's CDR3 is CASSLGGLASNEQFF. The DNA of the CDR3 is TGTGCCAGCAGTTTAGGGGGACTAGCCTCCAATGAGCAGTTCTTC.

The chain couples TRBV11-2 to TRBJ2-1; D is possibly TRBD1 or TRBD2 (6 bases each). This CDR3 has 15 residues. Germline CDR1 reads SGHAT; CDR2 reads FQNNGV. V was pared by 4 bases and J by 12 bases, with 22 bases between. The CDR3 nucleotides read TGTGCCAGCAGCTCAACCCAGAGAGGGGGGTTGGGGCAGTTCTTC. Amino acid sequence: CASSSTQRGGLGQFF.

V usage is TRBV5-8 and J usage is TRBJ2-3, with D perhaps assigned TRBD1 or TRBD2 (5 bases each). Trimming left V 0 bases short and J 6 bases short, with 14 bases between. Germline-derived CDR1 and CDR2 are SGHTS and YDEGEE. The CDR3 is 15 residues long. This CDR3 reads CASSLGGPGTDTQYF. CDR3 DNA sequence: TGTGCCAGCAGCTTGGGGGGCCCCGGGACGGATACGCAGTATTTT.

V gene TRBV14 combines with J gene TRBJ1-5, with D possibly TRBD1 on 6 matching bases. This CDR3 has 14 amino acids. The germline V gene encodes CDR1 SGHDN and CDR2 FVKESK. V was shortened by 1 base and J by 2 bases, with 6 bases between the two germline ends. DNA of the CDR3: TGTGCCAGCAGCCAAGGGACAGGCAATCAGCCCCAGCATTTT. This encodes CASSQGTGNQPQHF.